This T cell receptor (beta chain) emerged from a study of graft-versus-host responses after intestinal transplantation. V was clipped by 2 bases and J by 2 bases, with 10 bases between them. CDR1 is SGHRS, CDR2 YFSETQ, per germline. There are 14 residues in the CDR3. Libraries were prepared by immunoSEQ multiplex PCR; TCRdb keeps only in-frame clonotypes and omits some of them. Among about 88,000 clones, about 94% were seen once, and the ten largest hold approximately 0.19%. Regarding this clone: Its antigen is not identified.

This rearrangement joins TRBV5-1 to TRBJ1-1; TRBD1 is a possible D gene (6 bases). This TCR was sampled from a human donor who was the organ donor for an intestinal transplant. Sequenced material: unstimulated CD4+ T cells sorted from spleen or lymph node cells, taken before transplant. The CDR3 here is CASSFLDSNTEAFF. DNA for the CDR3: TGCGCCAGCAGCTTCCTGGACAGCAACACTGAAGCTTTCTTT.